Detailed here is one T cell receptor beta chain. Its cognate antigen is unknown. The record originates from a study of cytomegalovirus exposure and HLA in healthy donors. Study background: Early release data held tens of millions of unique TCRs from HLA-typed donors.

60 Vbeta and 13 Jbeta primers were used in PCR. Method: immunoSEQ multiplex PCR; TCRdb's copy keeps in-frame clones and lacks some. The table has nearly 200,000 clones, 80% to 85% seen once. In germline, CDR1 is WSHSY, CDR2 SAAADI. The CDR3 is 17 amino acids. V trimming: 6 bases; J trimming: 0 bases; junction bases outside the gene matches: 11. The study's findings and limits: Follow-up analysis seemed to connect common viral pathogens with several of the most significant clusters identified. The study put 150 or so TCR beta chains on its list as cytomegalovirus-associated.

This receptor was taken from a woman aged 45-59 years in good health and CMV-seropositive. Sequencing was done on a sample of PBMCs. V usage is TRBV10-2 and J usage is TRBJ2-1, with 7 positions matching TRBD2. The CDR3 is CASSLNLAEASYNEQFF. The CDR3 DNA sequence: TGCGCCAGCAGCCTCAACCTAGCGGAAGCCTCCTACAATGAGCAGTTCTTC.